This record covers a single T cell receptor beta chain. Its cognate antigen is unknown. The ends were cut back, 1 base at V and 2 bases at J, with 5 bases in the middle. This CDR3 region has 13 residues. Looked up from germline, CDR1 is KGHSY and CDR2 is FQNENV. The sample comes from a study of T cell repertoires in ileal Crohn's disease. Study-wide findings and caveats: Sorted CD8 T cells held more high-frequency clones than CD4. Active smokers at surgery had more clonal expansions than non-smokers.

Each sample's TCRB immunosequencing used 450 to 550 nanograms of biopsy DNA. The repertoire was sequenced with immunoSEQ multiplex PCR; TCRdb's copy has only in-frame clones and lacks some. The table records approximately 27,000 clones, around 80% of them present only once. Sequencing was done on a sample of ileal tissue. The clonotype comes from an adult with Crohn's disease. The rearrangement uses TRBV16 and TRBJ1-2; D unclear. The CDR3 DNA is TGTGCCAGCAGCCAATGGCAGAACTATGGCTACACCTTC. Amino acids: CASSQWQNYGYTF.